The next 13 T cell receptor beta chains were all read from a single sample in a study of blood T cells in healthy people across ages. Sample-barcoded 5' priming and a J-beta primer mix drove a second PCR of about 6 to 12 cycles. From the 5' RACE reads, TCRdb called clonotypes with MiXCR, one entry per CDR3 protein. This sample yields 1.5 million to 2 million distinct CDR3 sequences, of which about 50% are seen a single time; about 2.1% belongs to the top ten. The source material was blood. These TCRs come from a woman aged 40 to 50 in good health.

This chain joins TRBV11-2 and TRBJ2-3; TRBD1 might be the D (6 bases). This CDR3 contains 15 residues. V lost 4 bases and J lost 1, with 12 bases in between. Germline loops: CDR1 SGHAT, CDR2 FQNNGV. CDR3 in DNA: TGTGCCAGCAGCTCACACAGGGACCGCACAGATACGCAGTATTTT. Protein sequence: CASSSHRDRTDTQYF.

V is TRBV23-1 and J is TRBJ2-4; the D gene is possibly TRBD1 (5 bases). The closer fit of TRBJ2-5 to the DNA end suggests the J call may be wrong. TRBV23-1 is classed as an ORF, of uncertain function. The CDR3 length is 15 residues. The CDR3 nucleotides are TGCGCCCCATTCACCTGTGGGGCCGAGGTCGAGACCCAGTACTTC. Its translation is CAPFTCGAEVETQYF.

This clonotype appeared a few times. The genes are TRBV12-3 or TRBV12-4 and TRBJ2-1; the D gene is possibly TRBD1 (6 bases). V lost 3 bases and J 0 bases, leaving 9 bases between the germline ends. This CDR3 contains 15 residues. CDR3 region: CASSLRGISYNEQFF. The DNA for the CDR3 is TGTGCCAGCAGTTTGAGGGGGATCTCCTACAATGAGCAGTTCTTC.

The chain recombines TRBV9 with TRBJ1-6; D ambiguous. The CDR3 covers 13 residues. Germline V lookup: CDR1 SGDLS, CDR2 YYNGEE. V lost 0 bases and J 7 bases, leaving 5 bases between the germline ends. The CDR3 here is CASSVAGNSPLHF. The CDR3 coding sequence is TGTGCCAGCAGCGTAGCCGGGAATTCACCCCTCCACTTT.

Regarding this clonotype: The junction does not match germline at one end; this may be a read error. The CDR3 DNA reads TGTGCCAGCAGTGACTCGGACAGAGGCTACACCTTC. It codes for CASSDSDRGYTF. V gene TRBV6-6 combines with J gene TRBJ1-2; tentatively, D is TRBD1 (6 bases). CDR1 MNHNY and CDR2 SVGAGI come from the germline V gene (reference sequence). This CDR3 has 12 amino acids.

V and J are TRBV20-1 and TRBJ2-1; D may be TRBD2 (7 bases). The CDR3 extends over 14 amino acids. Germline V gene sequence: CDR1 DFQATT, CDR2 SNEGSKA (reference sequence). Trimming removed 3 bases from V and 8 bases from J, with 17 bases in between. CDR3 sequence (DNA): TGCAGTGCTAGGAGGGAGGGGGGAACTTATGAGCAGTTCTTC. Amino acid sequence: CSARREGGTYEQFF.

This rearrangement joins TRBV28 to TRBJ1-2, with 8 nucleotides matching TRBD1. The germline V gene has CDR1 MDHEN and CDR2 SYDVKM. J lost 3 bases, V lost 3 bases, and 9 bases had no gene match. The CDR3 is 16 amino acids. The CDR3 region is CASSFPTGAHDYGYTF. CDR3 coding DNA: TGTGCCAGCAGTTTTCCGACAGGGGCCCATGACTATGGCTACACCTTC.

The CDR3 loop is CSARLTNSPLHF. Written as DNA, the CDR3 is TGCAGTGCTAGACTGACGAATTCACCCCTCCACTTT. V and J are TRBV20-1 and TRBJ1-6; D is uncertain. CDR3 length: 12 residues. V lost 2 bases and J 7 bases, leaving 6 bases between the germline ends. Germline CDR1 is DFQATT and CDR2 is SNEGSKA (reference sequence).

This clonotype was found many times. The gene calls are TRBV12-3 or TRBV12-4 and TRBJ1-5; TRBD1 matches 10 bases. Unmatched junction bases numbered 1, after V lost 6 bases and J lost 2 bases. The CDR3 is 14 amino acids. CDR3 bases: TGTGCCAGCAGCGGGACAGGGGGCAATCAGCCCCAGCATTTT. This gives the protein CASSGTGGNQPQHF.

The chain recombines TRBV7-9 with TRBJ2-3; tentatively, D is TRBD1 or TRBD2 (5 bases each). CDR3 length: 14 amino acids. V lost 3 bases to trimming and J lost 5 bases, with 12 bases between them. The germline CDR1 and CDR2 sequences are SEHNR and FQNEAQ (reference sequence). This chain's CDR3 is CASSFVGVRDTQYF. DNA of the CDR3: TGTGCCAGCAGCTTTGTGGGGGTCAGAGATACGCAGTATTTT.

Only a few counts were recorded for this clonotype. The chain couples TRBV20-1 to TRBJ2-6; no firm D call. The ends were cut back, 3 bases at V and 0 bases at J, with 3 bases in the middle. Germline V gene sequence: CDR1 DFQATT, CDR2 SNEGSKA (reference sequence). The length of the CDR3 is 13 residues. The CDR3: CSASVSGANVLTF. For the CDR3, the DNA is TGCAGTGCTAGTGTCTCTGGGGCCAACGTCCTGACTTTC.

The gene calls are TRBV2 and TRBJ1-5, with TRBD1 as a possible D gene (5 bases). CDR1 and CDR2 from the germline V gene are SNHLY and FYNNEI. V lost 3 bases and J lost 0, with 12 bases in between. This CDR3 is built from 16 residues. In DNA, the CDR3 is TGTGCCAGCAGTGATTGGGGGTCTTATAGCAATCAGCCCCAGCATTTT. Translated, it gives CASSDWGSYSNQPQHF.

The chain couples TRBV6-4 to TRBJ2-3, with D hard to call. The V gene lost 6 bases and the J gene lost 0 bases, with 13 bases spanning the gap. The CDR3 covers 15 residues. CDR1 is MRHNA, CDR2 SNTAGT, per germline. CDR3 nucleotides: TGTGCCAGCAGGCTCACTGGAGTTAGCACAGATACGCAGTATTTT. Its protein product is CASRLTGVSTDTQYF.